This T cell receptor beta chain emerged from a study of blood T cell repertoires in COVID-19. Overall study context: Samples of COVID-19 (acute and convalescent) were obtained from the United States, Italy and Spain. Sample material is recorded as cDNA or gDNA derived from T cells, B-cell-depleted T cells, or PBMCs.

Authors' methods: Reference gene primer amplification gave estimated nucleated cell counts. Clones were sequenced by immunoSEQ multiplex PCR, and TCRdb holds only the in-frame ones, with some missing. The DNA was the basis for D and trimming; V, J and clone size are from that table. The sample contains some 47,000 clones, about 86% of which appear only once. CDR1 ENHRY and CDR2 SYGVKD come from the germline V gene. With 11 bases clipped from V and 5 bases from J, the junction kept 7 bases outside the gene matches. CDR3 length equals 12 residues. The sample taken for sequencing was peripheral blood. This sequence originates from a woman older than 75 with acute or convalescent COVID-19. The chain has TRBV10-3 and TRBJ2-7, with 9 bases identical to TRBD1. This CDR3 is CAARTGGNEQYF. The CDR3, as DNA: TGTGCCGCCAGAACAGGGGGCAACGAGCAGTACTTC.